The 9 T cell receptor beta chains below all came from one sample that was sequenced in a study of blood T cell repertoires in COVID-19. Repertoires were generated with immunoSEQ multiplex PCR, while TCRdb's copy carries only in-frame clones and drops some. The table lists 300,000 to 400,000 clones, 65% to 90% of them singletons, with around 4% in the top ten. Sequenced material: PBMCs or T cells enriched from blood (not recorded which). Every receptor here comes from a woman between 35 and 50 years old with acute COVID-19.

V gene TRBV20-1 combines with J gene TRBJ2-3, with a tentative D call TRBD1 (5 bases). The CDR3 extends over 13 amino acids. Between the trimmed V and J ends, which lost 3 bases and 1 base, there was a span of 8 bases. Germline lookup yields CDR1 DFQATT and CDR2 SNEGSKA (reference sequence). The CDR3 bases are TGCAGTGCTAGTAAGGGGCGCACAGATACGCAGTATTTT. Protein product: CSASKGRTDTQYF.

Concerning this clone itself: Other nucleotide sequences in the sample specify the same CDR3. This chain connects TRBV4-1 to TRBJ2-1; 13 bases match TRBD2. The CDR3 contains 17 residues. Unmatched junction bases numbered 8, after V lost 3 bases and J lost 6 bases. Germline V gives CDR1 MGHRA, CDR2 YSYEKL. CDR3 sequence: CASSQETGTSGINEQFF. CDR3 bases: TGCGCCAGCAGCCAGGAAACCGGGACTAGCGGGATCAATGAGCAGTTCTTC.

The CDR3 region has the DNA TGTGCCAGCAGTTACTCGACTCCGGGTTCCCCCTCCGGCACCTTC. Translation gives CASSYSTPGSPSGTF. The rearrangement links TRBV6-5 to TRBJ1-2; D ambiguous. V was trimmed by 0 bases and J by 13 bases, leaving 21 bases between them. Germline lookup yields CDR1 MNHEY and CDR2 SVGAGI. The CDR3 consists of 15 residues.

This clone has just one count. V gene TRBV7-2 combines with J gene TRBJ1-1, with D possibly being TRBD1 (6 bases). From germline, CDR1 is SGHTA and CDR2 FQGNSA. The CDR3 spans 14 residues. Trimming cost V 3 bases and J 1 base, with 9 bases left between them. The CDR3 here is CASSFRGRNTEAFF. The CDR3 bases are TGTGCCAGCAGCTTCAGGGGCAGGAACACTGAAGCTTTCTTT. The variable domain in full, completed from reference TRBV7-2 and TRBJ1-1, reads GAGVSQSPSNKVTEKGKDVELRCDPISGHTALYWYRQSLGQGLEFLIYFQGNSAPDKSGLPSDRFSAERTGGSVSTLTIQRTQQEDSAVYLCASSFRGRNTEAFFGQGTRLTVV.

The rearrangement uses TRBV5-4 and TRBJ2-7, with unresolved D. V dropped 0 bases and J dropped 5 bases, with 9 bases sitting between them. This CDR3 region has 13 residues. CDR1 is SGHNT and CDR2 is YYREEE in the germline V gene (reference sequence). The CDR3 DNA follows: TGTGCCAGCAGCTTGGAGTGGCAGAACGAGCAGTACTTC. Its translation is CASSLEWQNEQYF.

The chain is built from TRBV4-2 and TRBJ2-1; 10 nucleotides align to TRBD2. Germline V CDR1 and CDR2: LGHNA, YNFKEQ. After removal of 1 base from V and 0 bases from J, the junction contained 3 bases not matched to a gene. This CDR3 contains 17 residues. CDR3 in DNA: TGTGCCAGCAGCCAAGTTTTAGCGGGGGGCTCCTACAATGAGCAGTTCTTC. Its protein is CASSQVLAGGSYNEQFF.

The chain links TRBV6-1 to TRBJ1-6; possible D gene TRBD1, 5 bases. This CDR3 spans 15 amino acids. V was shortened by 2 bases and J by 8 bases, with 13 bases between the two germline ends. Germline CDR1 reads MNHNS; CDR2 reads SASEGT. This CDR3 reads CASSERGGVYSPLHF. The CDR3 coding sequence is TGTGCCAGCAGTGAACGCGGGGGGGTTTATTCACCCCTCCACTTT.

The chain couples TRBV29-1 to TRBJ1-4; TRBD1 might be the D (6 bases). Germline V gives CDR1 SQVTM, CDR2 ANQGSEA. This CDR3 contains 13 residues. Between the trimmed V and J ends, which lost 4 bases and 8 bases, there was a span of 14 bases. The CDR3 DNA reads as TGCAGCGTTGCGGGGGGCGAGTTGGAAAAACTGTTTTTT. It specifies CSVAGGELEKLFF.

V usage is TRBV7-9 and J usage is TRBJ2-3; D not certain. Between the trimmed V and J ends, which lost 2 bases and 2 bases, there was a span of 14 bases. The germline CDR1 and CDR2 sequences are SEHNR and FQNEAQ (reference sequence). There are 16 residues in the CDR3. In DNA form, the CDR3 reads TGTGCCAGCAGCTTATTATCGGCGGAACCCACAGATACGCAGTATTTT. This encodes CASSLLSAEPTDTQYF.